The 14 T cell receptor beta chains listed next were all sequenced from one sample in a study of cytomegalovirus exposure and HLA in healthy donors. Primers included in the PCR were 60 Vbeta and 13 Jbeta primers. Sequencing used immunoSEQ multiplex PCR; TCRdb keeps in-frame clones, though not all of them. The profile shows 150,000 to 200,000 clones, roughly 84% of them singletons. Sequencing used PBMCs. The receptors here all came from a man between 18 and 35 years old in good health and CMV-seropositive.

The chain has TRBV4-2 and TRBJ2-1, with TRBD2 matching over 14 bases. V dropped 0 bases and J dropped 2; count of bases not matched to a gene: 12. CDR3 size: 21 residues. The germline V gene has CDR1 LGHNA and CDR2 YNFKEQ. As DNA, the CDR3 is TGTGCCAGCAGCCAAGATCAGCCGACTAGCGGGGGGGCCGGGACCTACAATGAGCAGTTCTTC. Translating it yields CASSQDQPTSGGAGTYNEQFF.

The CDR3 here is CASSENRGFGEQFF. The DNA of the CDR3 is TGTGCCAGCAGCGAAAACAGGGGATTTGGTGAGCAGTTCTTC. The chain uses TRBV7-2 and TRBJ2-1; 7 bases fit TRBD1. The V gene's germline CDR1 is SGHTA and CDR2 FQGNSA. With V trimmed by 5 bases and J by 9 bases, 10 bases remained unmatched. The CDR3 extends over 14 amino acids.

The rearrangement uses TRBV5-6 and TRBJ1-4, with TRBD1 identical over 10 bases. Germline V gives CDR1 SGHDT, CDR2 YYEEEE. This CDR3 region has 16 residues. Trimming cost V 4 bases and J 5 bases; bases outside gene matches: 8. DNA of the CDR3: TGTGCCAGCAGCAATCGGACAGGGGGACTGAATGAAAAACTGTTTTTT. Its translation: CASSNRTGGLNEKLFF.

V is TRBV7-9 and J is TRBJ2-2, with 7 nucleotides matching TRBD1. J gave up 1 base and V 3 bases, and 11 bases lay outside the gene matches. The length of the CDR3 is 18 residues. Germline CDR1 and CDR2: SEHNR and FQNEAQ (reference sequence). CDR3 sequence: CASSFPRQGQKNTGELFF. CDR3 coding DNA: TGTGCCAGCAGCTTCCCCCGACAGGGACAGAAGAACACCGGGGAGCTGTTTTTT.

The CDR3 DNA reads TGTGCCAGTAAAGGGCAGGGCCCTTCACCCCTCCACTTT. This sequence encodes CASKGQGPSPLHF. This chain joins TRBV19 and TRBJ1-6; possibly TRBD1 for D (5 bases). CDR1 and CDR2 from the germline V gene are LNHDA and SQIVND (reference sequence). This CDR3 spans 13 amino acids. V was shortened by 7 bases and J by 9 bases, with 13 bases between the two germline ends.

The CDR3 loop reads CASSFIDRGYYNEQFF. The CDR3 nucleotides read TGTGCCAGCAGCTTCATCGACAGGGGATACTACAATGAGCAGTTCTTC. The chain combines TRBV7-9 with TRBJ2-1, with TRBD1 matching 8 bases. Germline assignment: CDR1 SEHNR and CDR2 FQNEAQ (reference sequence). Unmatched junction bases numbered 7, after V lost 3 bases and J lost 3 bases. The length of the CDR3 is 16 residues.

This clone was counted a single time. The chain links TRBV10-3 to TRBJ2-7; 7 bases match TRBD1. The ends lost 2 bases at V and 1 base at J; junction bases unmatched: 5. There are 15 residues in the CDR3. Germline values: CDR1 ENHRY, CDR2 SYGVKD. CDR3 nucleotide sequence: TGTGCCATCAGTGAGGGGACAGCATCTTCCTACGAGCAGTACTTC. It encodes CAISEGTASSYEQYF.

The chain employs TRBV9 and TRBJ1-6, with D unresolved. Germline values: CDR1 SGDLS, CDR2 YYNGEE. Trimming stripped 2 bases from V and 0 bases from J, with 6 bases between. The CDR3 is 15 residues long. Written as DNA, the CDR3 is TGTGCCAGCAGCGTCGCAGGCTCCTATAATTCACCCCTCCACTTT. It codes for CASSVAGSYNSPLHF.

The rearrangement uses TRBV7-2 and TRBJ2-1; 7 bases line up with TRBD2. Germline CDR1 is SGHTA and CDR2 is FQGNSA. The CDR3 is made up of 15 amino acids. V shed 4 bases and J 3 bases; nucleotides not matched to a gene: 6. Written as DNA, the CDR3 is TGTGCCAGCAGCTCCACGGGGGGTGGCTACAATGAGCAGTTCTTC. Protein product: CASSSTGGGYNEQFF.

This chain links TRBV10-3 with TRBJ2-1; TRBD2 agrees at 13 bases. Germline V CDR1 and CDR2: ENHRY, SYGVKD. After removal of 10 bases from V and 5 bases from J, the junction contained 11 bases not matched to a gene. This CDR3 comprises 16 residues. CDR3 region: CATETSGGTSNNEQFF. As DNA, the CDR3 is TGTGCCACCGAGACTAGCGGGGGGACTTCCAACAATGAGCAGTTCTTC.

V usage is TRBV7-2 and J usage is TRBJ2-5; tentative D call: TRBD2 (5 bases). From germline, CDR1 is SGHTA and CDR2 FQGNSA. The CDR3 length is 14 residues. V lost 4 bases and J 5 bases, leaving 14 bases between the germline ends. The DNA for the CDR3 is TGTGCCAGCAGCTCCGCCGCTTGGGAGGAGACCCAGTACTTC. Translating it yields CASSSAAWEETQYF. The whole variable domain, filled in from reference TRBV7-2 and TRBJ2-5, reads GAGVSQSPSNKVTEKGKDVELRCDPISGHTALYWYRQSLGQGLEFLIYFQGNSAPDKSGLPSDRFSAERTGGSVSTLTIQRTQQEDSAVYLCASSSAAWEETQYFGPGTRLLVL.

This sequence joins TRBV5-5 and TRBJ1-4; D is unclear. This CDR3 has 17 residues. The ends were cut back, 1 base at V and 0 bases at J, with 13 bases in the middle. Germline lookup yields CDR1 SGHKS and CDR2 YYEKEE (reference sequence). The CDR3 protein is CASSLSLYGATNEKLFF. The CDR3 nucleotides read TGTGCCAGCAGCTTGTCCCTATACGGTGCAACTAATGAAAAACTGTTTTTT. Combining the CDR3 with reference TRBV5-5 and TRBJ1-4 gives the whole variable domain DAGVTQSPTHLIKTRGQQVTLRCSPISGHKSVSWYQQVLGQGPQFIFQYYEKEERGRGNFPDRFSARQFPNYSSELNVNALLLGDSALYLCASSLSLYGATNEKLFFGSGTQLSVL.

The V gene is TRBV19, the J gene TRBJ1-5; 10 bases agree with TRBD1. CDR3 length equals 14 residues. CDR1 and CDR2 (germline): LNHDA, SQIVND (reference sequence). Germline trimming cut 10 bases from V and 5 bases from J; bases unmatched to any gene: 8. The CDR3 reads CATSVGTGDQPQHF. The CDR3, as DNA: TGTGCCACATCAGTCGGGACAGGGGATCAGCCCCAGCATTTT. The full variable domain, in which reference TRBV19 and TRBJ1-5 provide the parts outside the CDR3, is DGGITQSPKYLFRKEGQNVTLSCEQNLNHDAMYWYRQDPGQGLRLIYYSQIVNDFQKGDIAEGYSVSREKKESFPLTVTSAQKNPTAFYLCATSVGTGDQPQHFGDGTRLSIL.

This clone was counted a few times. V usage is TRBV7-8 and J usage is TRBJ2-1; 14 positions match TRBD2. J gave up 2 bases and V 0 bases, and 3 bases lay outside the gene matches. The CDR3 extends over 18 amino acids. CDR1 SGHVS and CDR2 FQNEAQ come from the germline V gene. The CDR3 nucleotides are TGTGCCAGCAGCTTAGCGGGGACTAGCGGGGGCCCCTACAATGAGCAGTTCTTC. Its translation: CASSLAGTSGGPYNEQFF.